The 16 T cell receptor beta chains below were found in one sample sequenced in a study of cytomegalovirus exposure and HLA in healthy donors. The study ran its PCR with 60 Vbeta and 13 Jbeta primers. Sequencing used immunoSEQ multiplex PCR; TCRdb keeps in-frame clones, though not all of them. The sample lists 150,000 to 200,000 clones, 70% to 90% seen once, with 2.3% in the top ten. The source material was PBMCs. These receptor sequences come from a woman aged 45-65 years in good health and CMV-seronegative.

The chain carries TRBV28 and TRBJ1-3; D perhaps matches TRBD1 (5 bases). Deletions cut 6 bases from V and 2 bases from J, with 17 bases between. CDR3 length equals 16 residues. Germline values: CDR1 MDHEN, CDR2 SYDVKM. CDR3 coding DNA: TGTGCCAGCAGGACAGTCTCCCCAGGCCCTGGAAACACCATATATTTT. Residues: CASRTVSPGPGNTIYF.

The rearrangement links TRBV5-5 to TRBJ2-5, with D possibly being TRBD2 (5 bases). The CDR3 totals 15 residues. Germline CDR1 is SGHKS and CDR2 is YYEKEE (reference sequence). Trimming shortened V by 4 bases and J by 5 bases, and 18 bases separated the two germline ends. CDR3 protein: CASSRGPSASETQYF. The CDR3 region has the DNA TGTGCCAGCAGCCGAGGGCCCTCGGCGTCTGAGACCCAGTACTTC.

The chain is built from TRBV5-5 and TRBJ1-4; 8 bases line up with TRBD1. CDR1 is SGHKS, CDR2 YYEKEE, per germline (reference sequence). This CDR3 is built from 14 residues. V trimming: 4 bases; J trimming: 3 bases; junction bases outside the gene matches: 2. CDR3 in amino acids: CASSGQGSNEKLFF. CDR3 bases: TGTGCCAGCAGCGGACAGGGCTCTAATGAAAAACTGTTTTTT. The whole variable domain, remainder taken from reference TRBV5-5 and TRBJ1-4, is DAGVTQSPTHLIKTRGQQVTLRCSPISGHKSVSWYQQVLGQGPQFIFQYYEKEERGRGNFPDRFSARQFPNYSSELNVNALLLGDSALYLCASSGQGSNEKLFFGSGTQLSVL.

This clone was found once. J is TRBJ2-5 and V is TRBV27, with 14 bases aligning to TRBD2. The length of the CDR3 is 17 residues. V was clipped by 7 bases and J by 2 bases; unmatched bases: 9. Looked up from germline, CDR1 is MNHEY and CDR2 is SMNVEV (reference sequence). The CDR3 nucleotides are TGTGCCAGCAAACCGGGACTAGCGGGAGATCGGCAAGAGACCCAGTACTTC. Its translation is CASKPGLAGDRQETQYF.

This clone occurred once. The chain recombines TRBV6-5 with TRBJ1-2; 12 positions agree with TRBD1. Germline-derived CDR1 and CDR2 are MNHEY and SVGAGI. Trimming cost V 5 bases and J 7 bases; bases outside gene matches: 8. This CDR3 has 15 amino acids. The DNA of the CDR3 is TGTGCCAGCAGTCAAACCGGGACAGGGGGCGGTGGCTACACCTTC. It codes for CASSQTGTGGGGYTF.

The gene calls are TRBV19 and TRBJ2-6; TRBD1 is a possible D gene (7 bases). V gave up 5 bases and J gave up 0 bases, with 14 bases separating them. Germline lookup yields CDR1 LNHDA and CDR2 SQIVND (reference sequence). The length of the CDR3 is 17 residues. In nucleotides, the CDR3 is TGTGCCAGTAGTGCGGGACAGTTTATCTCTGGGGCCAACGTCCTGACTTTC. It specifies CASSAGQFISGANVLTF. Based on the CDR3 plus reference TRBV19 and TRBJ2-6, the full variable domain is DGGITQSPKYLFRKEGQNVTLSCEQNLNHDAMYWYRQDPGQGLRLIYYSQIVNDFQKGDIAEGYSVSREKKESFPLTVTSAQKNPTAFYLCASSAGQFISGANVLTFGAGSRLTVL.

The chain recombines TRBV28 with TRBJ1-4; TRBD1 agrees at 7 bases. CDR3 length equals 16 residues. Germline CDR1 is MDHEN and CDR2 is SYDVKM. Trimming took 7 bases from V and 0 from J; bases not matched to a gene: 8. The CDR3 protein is CASNLAGGSTNEKLFF. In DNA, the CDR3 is TGTGCCAGCAATTTGGCAGGGGGTTCAACTAATGAAAAACTGTTTTTT. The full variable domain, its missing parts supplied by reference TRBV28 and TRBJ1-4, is DVKVTQSSRYLVKRTGEKVFLECVQDMDHENMFWYRQDPGLGLRLIYFSYDVKMKEKGDIPEGYSVSREKKERFSLILESASTNQTSMYLCASNLAGGSTNEKLFFGSGTQLSVL.

CDR3 coding DNA: TGTGCCATCAGTGAGCAAGCGCAGGGGTCTGGAAACACCATATATTTT. This codes for CAISEQAQGSGNTIYF. The rearrangement joins TRBV10-3 to TRBJ1-3, with D tentatively TRBD1 (6 bases). Trimming left V 2 bases short and J 1 base short, with 12 bases between. Germline V gene data show CDR1 as ENHRY and CDR2 as SYGVKD. The CDR3 has 16 residues.

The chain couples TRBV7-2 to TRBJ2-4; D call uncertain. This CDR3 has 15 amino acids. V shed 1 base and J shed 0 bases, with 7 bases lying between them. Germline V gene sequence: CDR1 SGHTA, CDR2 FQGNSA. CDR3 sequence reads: CASSLGPVAKNIQYF. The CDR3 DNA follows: TGTGCCAGCAGCTTAGGGCCAGTAGCCAAAAACATTCAGTACTTC.

CDR3 bases: TGCGCCAGCAGCCATTCGGGACTTCAGCAGTTCTTC. Amino acids: CASSHSGLQQFF. This chain links TRBV5-1 with TRBJ2-1; maybe TRBD2 (6 bases). The germline V gene encodes CDR1 SGHRS and CDR2 YFSETQ. The CDR3 covers 12 residues. Trimming cost V 4 bases and J 11 bases, with 13 bases left between them.

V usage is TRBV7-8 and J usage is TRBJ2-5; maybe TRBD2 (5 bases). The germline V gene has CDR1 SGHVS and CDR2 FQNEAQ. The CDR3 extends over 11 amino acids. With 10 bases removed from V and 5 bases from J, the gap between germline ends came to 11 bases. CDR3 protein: CATTKRETQYF. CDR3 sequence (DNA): TGTGCCACCACAAAGCGGGAGACCCAGTACTTC.

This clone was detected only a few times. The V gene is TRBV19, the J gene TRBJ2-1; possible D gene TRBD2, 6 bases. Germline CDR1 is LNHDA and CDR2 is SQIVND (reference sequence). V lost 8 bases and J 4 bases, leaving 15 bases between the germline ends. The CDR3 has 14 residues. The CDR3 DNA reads TGTGCCAGTGGCGGGACGCTCCCTTACAATGAGCAGTTCTTC. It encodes CASGGTLPYNEQFF. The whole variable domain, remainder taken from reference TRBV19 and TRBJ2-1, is DGGITQSPKYLFRKEGQNVTLSCEQNLNHDAMYWYRQDPGQGLRLIYYSQIVNDFQKGDIAEGYSVSREKKESFPLTVTSAQKNPTAFYLCASGGTLPYNEQFFGPGTRLTVL.

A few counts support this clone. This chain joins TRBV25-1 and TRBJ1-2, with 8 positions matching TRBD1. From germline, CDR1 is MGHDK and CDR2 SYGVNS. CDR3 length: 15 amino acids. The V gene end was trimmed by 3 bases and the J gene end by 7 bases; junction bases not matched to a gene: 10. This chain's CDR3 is CASSDLAGGYGGYTF. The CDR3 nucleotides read TGTGCCAGCAGTGATTTGGCAGGGGGCTACGGTGGCTACACCTTC.

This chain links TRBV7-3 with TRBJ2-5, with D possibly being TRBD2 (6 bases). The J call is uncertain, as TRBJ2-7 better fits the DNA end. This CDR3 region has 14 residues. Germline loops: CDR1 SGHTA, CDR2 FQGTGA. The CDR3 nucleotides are TGTGCCAGCAGCACAACTAGCAGCTCCTACGAGCAGTACTTC. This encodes CASSTTSSSYEQYF.

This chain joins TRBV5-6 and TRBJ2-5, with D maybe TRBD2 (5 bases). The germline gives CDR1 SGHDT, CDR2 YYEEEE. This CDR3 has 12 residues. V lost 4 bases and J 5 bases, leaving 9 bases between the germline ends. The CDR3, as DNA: TGTGCCAGCAGCCGGGGTCGGGAGACCCAGTACTTC. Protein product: CASSRGRETQYF.

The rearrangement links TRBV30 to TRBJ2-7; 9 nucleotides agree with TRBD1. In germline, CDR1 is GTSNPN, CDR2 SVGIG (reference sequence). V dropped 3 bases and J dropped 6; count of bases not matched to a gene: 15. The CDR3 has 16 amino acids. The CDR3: CAWSDARGQGRGEQYF. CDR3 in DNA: TGTGCCTGGAGCGACGCCAGAGGACAGGGGAGGGGCGAGCAGTACTTC.